These T cell receptor beta chains were read from a single sample in a study of shared clonotypes between healthy human individuals. Repertoires were generated with immunoSEQ multiplex PCR, while TCRdb's copy carries only in-frame clones and drops some. This repertoire shows 2 million to 2.5 million clones, 90% to 96% found once; its top ten account for about 0.13%. Input material: naive CD4+ T cells sorted from blood. Every receptor here comes from a man younger than 35 in good health. The CDR3 runs from the conserved cysteine through the conserved F or W. D genes are given only for firm matches. Expanded clones are given a class, and other clones once, few, many or no size at all.

>once|TRBJ1-6|TRBD1|TRBV2
CASSGGRGHNSPLHF
TGTGCCAGCAGTGGAGGCAGGGGGCATAATTCACCCCTCCACTTT
>.|TRBJ2-3|.|TRBV7-8
CASSPAGRVYTDTQYF
TGTGCCAGCAGCCCGGCCGGGCGGGTGTACACAGATACGCAGTATTTT
>.|TRBJ1-1|.|TRBV28
CASSYRGLEAFF
TGTGCCAGCAGTTATCGAGGGCTTGAAGCTTTCTTT
>.|TRBJ2-5|TRBD2|TRBV13
CASSSFGLAESQETQYF
TGTGCCAGCAGCTCCTTCGGACTAGCTGAATCCCAAGAGACCCAGTACTTC
>.|TRBJ2-7|.|TRBV7-6
CASSFTSQGEQYF
TGTGCCAGCAGCTTCACTTCCCAGGGCGAGCAGTACTTC
>.|TRBJ2-7|TRBD2|TRBV7-8
CASSHSGRLYEQYF
TGTGCCAGCAGCCATAGCGGGAGGTTGTACGAGCAGTACTTC
>.|TRBJ2-5|TRBD1|TRBV11-3
CASSLGQGGSGETQYF
TGTGCCAGCAGCTTAGGACAGGGGGGTAGTGGTGAGACCCAGTACTTC
>once|TRBJ1-5|.|TRBV6-1
CASSEVPNQPQHF
TGTGCCAGCAGTGAAGTACCCAATCAGCCCCAGCATTTT
>.|TRBJ1-3|TRBD1|TRBV7-9
CASSLGGTGIGNTIYF
TGTGCCAGCAGCTTAGGAGGGACAGGGATTGGAAACACCATATATTTT
>.|TRBJ2-5|TRBD1|TRBV5-1
CASHRGQETQYF
TGCGCCAGTCACAGGGGGCAAGAGACCCAGTACTTC
>.|TRBJ1-2|TRBD1|TRBV2
CASGTGHHIGYTF
TGTGCCAGCGGGACAGGTCACCATATTGGCTACACCTTC
>.|TRBJ2-5|TRBD2|TRBV28
CASSPPQRGRETQYF
TGTGCCAGCAGTCCCCCCCAGCGGGGGCGGGAGACCCAGTACTTC
>.|TRBJ2-3|.|TRBV29-1
CSVRGTFGTDTQYF
TGCAGCGTACGAGGGACTTTTGGCACAGATACGCAGTATTTT
>once|TRBJ1-5|.|TRBV9
CASHRTCMGSDDSNQPQHF
TGTGCCAGTCATAGGACCTGTATGGGATCCGACGATAGCAATCAGCCCCAGCATTTT
>.|TRBJ2-5|TRBD2|TRBV9
CASSVGWSGGVQETQYF
TGTGCCAGCAGCGTGGGATGGTCGGGGGGGGTACAAGAGACCCAGTACTTC
>.|TRBJ1-2|.|TRBV6-1
CASSESGGTNYGYTF
TGTGCCAGCAGTGAGTCTGGAGGAACTAACTATGGCTACACCTTC
>.|TRBJ2-7|TRBD2|TRBV30
CAWSVQSLAVEQYF
TGTGCCTGGAGTGTACAAAGCCTAGCGGTCGAGCAGTACTTC
>.|TRBJ2-7|.|TRBV5-6
CASSLGQWALEQYF
TGTGCCAGCAGCTTGGGACAGTGGGCCCTCGAGCAGTACTTC
>.|TRBJ1-5|.|TRBV19
CASRQAITQPQHF
TGTGCCAGTAGACAAGCTATCACTCAGCCCCAGCATTTT
>.|TRBJ2-1|.|TRBV15
CATSRDNEQFF
TGTGCCACCAGCAGAGACAATGAGCAGTTCTTC
>.|TRBJ2-3|.|TRBV2
CASKDSNIPLDTQYF
TGTGCCAGCAAGGACAGCAACATCCCCCTAGATACGCAGTATTTT
>.|TRBJ2-5|.|TRBV15
CATTLNPGETQYF
TGTGCCACCACCCTAAATCCTGGGGAGACCCAGTACTTC
>.|TRBJ1-1|TRBD1|TRBV19
CASHPPVTGYDTEAFF
TGTGCCAGTCACCCCCCTGTGACAGGGTATGACACTGAAGCTTTCTTT
>once|TRBJ2-3|.|TRBV10-1
CASSGQSTDTQYF
TGCGCCAGCAGTGGACAGAGCACAGATACGCAGTATTTT
>.|TRBJ2-1|.|TRBV7-9
CASSGQRANYNEQFF
TGTGCCAGCAGCGGACAGCGGGCTAACTACAATGAGCAGTTCTTC
>.|TRBJ2-1|TRBD2|TRBV28
CASRSPGLAGHNEQFF
TGTGCCAGCAGATCCCCCGGGCTAGCGGGTCACAATGAGCAGTTCTTC
>.|TRBJ2-3|.|TRBV6-1
CASSRLDGNTQYF
TGTGCCAGCAGCCGACTCGACGGGAATACGCAGTATTTT
>.|TRBJ2-7|.|TRBV7-8
CASSLDSHRILSNAYEQYF
TGTGCCAGCAGCTTAGATTCCCACAGGATCCTCTCTAACGCCTACGAGCAGTACTTC
>.|TRBJ1-1|.|TRBV30
CAWVPQGHNTEAFF
TGTGCCTGGGTTCCACAGGGCCATAACACTGAAGCTTTCTTT
>.|TRBJ1-1|.|TRBV5-1
CASSPSTLNTEAFF
TGCGCCAGCAGCCCTTCAACCCTTAACACTGAAGCTTTCTTT
>.|TRBJ1-3|.|TRBV5-1
CASSLESPGNTIYF
TGCGCCAGCAGCTTGGAAAGTCCCGGAAACACCATATATTTT
>.|TRBJ2-2|TRBD2|TRBV11-2
CASSSSGLAVTGELFF
TGTGCCAGCAGCTCCTCGGGACTAGCGGTGACCGGGGAGCTGTTTTTT
>.|TRBJ2-1|.|TRBV14
CASSYHNEQFF
TGTGCCAGCAGCTATCATAATGAGCAGTTCTTC